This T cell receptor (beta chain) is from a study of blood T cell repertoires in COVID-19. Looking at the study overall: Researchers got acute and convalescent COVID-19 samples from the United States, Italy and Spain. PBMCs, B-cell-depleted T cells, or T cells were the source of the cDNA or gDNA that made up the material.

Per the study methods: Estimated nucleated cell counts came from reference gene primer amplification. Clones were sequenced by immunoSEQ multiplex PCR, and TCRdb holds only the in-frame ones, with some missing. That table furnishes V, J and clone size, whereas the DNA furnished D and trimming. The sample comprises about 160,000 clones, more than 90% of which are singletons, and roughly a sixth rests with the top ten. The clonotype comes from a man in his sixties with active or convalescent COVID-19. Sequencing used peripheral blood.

The CDR3 spells CASSAGTDEQYF. DNA of the CDR3: TGTGCCAGCAGCGCCGGGACAGACGAGCAGTACTTC. The rearrangement joins TRBV7-9 to TRBJ2-7, with 7 bases lining up with TRBD1. V was pared by 5 bases and J by 5 bases, with 3 bases of the junction left unmatched. This CDR3 is built from 12 residues. In germline, CDR1 is SEHNR, CDR2 FQNEAQ (reference sequence). The whole variable domain, remainder taken from reference TRBV7-9 and TRBJ2-7, is DTGVSQNPRHKITKRGQNVTFRCDPISEHNRLYWYRQTLGQGPEFLTYFQNEAQLEKSRLLSDRFSAERPKGSFSTLEIQRTEQGDSAMYLCASSAGTDEQYFGPGTRLTVT.